These 10 T cell receptor beta chains share one sample of origin, sequenced in a study of T cell responses to AZD1222 COVID-19 vaccine. Using immunoSEQ multiplex PCR, the repertoire was profiled, and TCRdb retains in-frame clones only, with some absent. The sample holds some 80,000 clones; approximately 88% are singletons and the top ten take about 5%. Here the sequenced sample was peripheral blood, taken on day 0 of MenACWY control vaccination. These receptors all stem from an adult in good health.

This clone was observed a single time. Here the CDR3 reads CASSGQYISNQPQHF. Written as DNA, the CDR3 is TGTGCCAGCAGTGGACAATACATTAGCAATCAGCCCCAGCATTTT. The rearrangement uses TRBV6-2 or TRBV6-3 and TRBJ1-5; tentative D call: TRBD1 (5 bases). Germline assignment: CDR1 MNHEY and CDR2 SVGEGT. The CDR3 is 15 residues long. The V end lost 5 bases, the J end lost 0 bases, and 11 bases lay between the germline ends.

This clone was seen a few times. The chain employs TRBV7-9 and TRBJ2-2; no firm D call. The CDR3 is 12 amino acids. The germline V and J ends were trimmed by 5 bases and 9 bases, with 10 bases remaining between them. CDR1 and CDR2 (germline): SEHNR, FQNEAQ (reference sequence). In DNA form, the CDR3 reads TGTGCCAGCAGCGCCACAAGCTGGGAGCTGTTTTTT. Protein product: CASSATSWELFF.

This clone was observed a few times. V gene TRBV7-6 combines with J gene TRBJ2-2; D gene ambiguous. Trimming removed 2 bases at V and 1 base at J, with 8 bases between. The CDR3 spans 15 residues. CDR1 SGHVS and CDR2 FNYEAQ come from the germline V gene. CDR3 amino acids: CASSLYLENTGELFF. For the CDR3, the DNA is TGTGCCAGCAGCTTATATCTAGAGAACACCGGGGAGCTGTTTTTT.

The V and J genes are TRBV6-2 or TRBV6-3 and TRBJ2-7; D is unresolved. Per germline, CDR1 MNHEY and CDR2 SVGEGT. V shed 5 bases and J shed 0 bases, with 8 bases lying between them. The CDR3 extends over 13 amino acids. The CDR3 protein is CASSLPLSYEQYF. The CDR3 bases are TGTGCCAGCAGTCTCCCCCTCTCCTACGAGCAGTACTTC.

V and J are TRBV9 and TRBJ1-1, with a possible D match to TRBD1 (5 bases). Trimming took off 4 bases at V and 0 bases at J, with 13 bases between the two ends. This CDR3 is built from 15 residues. Germline V lookup: CDR1 SGDLS, CDR2 YYNGEE. CDR3 nucleotide sequence: TGTGCCAGCAGCCCCCAGGGAGGAATGAACACTGAAGCTTTCTTT. Its translation: CASSPQGGMNTEAFF.

The chain carries TRBV10-1 and TRBJ2-7; either TRBD1 or TRBD2 may fit D (6 bases each). This CDR3 comprises 16 residues. Germline V gene sequence: CDR1 WNHNN, CDR2 SYGVQD (reference sequence). Trimming removed 2 bases from V and 0 bases from J, with 14 bases in between. In DNA form, the CDR3 reads TGCGCCAGCAGTGAGCCGAGGGGGGTTCGCTCCTACGAGCAGTACTTC. It yields the protein CASSEPRGVRSYEQYF.

The V gene is TRBV28, the J gene TRBJ2-2; D is tentatively TRBD1 or TRBD2 (5 bases each). The CDR3 totals 14 residues. CDR1 MDHEN and CDR2 SYDVKM come from the germline V gene. The V and J ends lost 4 bases and 6 bases respectively, with 12 bases between them. CDR3 nucleotide sequence: TGTGCCAGCAGTTGGGGGAACATCGCCGGGGAGCTGTTTTTT. It codes for CASSWGNIAGELFF.

The gene calls are TRBV3-1 (or the pseudogene TRBV3-2) and TRBJ1-6; no reliable D call. The V and J ends lost 4 bases and 8 bases respectively, with 9 bases between them. Germline V gene lookup returns CDR1 LGHDT and CDR2 YNNKEL (reference sequence). The CDR3 is 13 residues long. CDR3 coding DNA: TGTGCCAGCAGCCCAGATCAGGATTCACCCCTCCACTTT. It translates to CASSPDQDSPLHF.

The rearrangement links TRBV19 to TRBJ1-2; a weak D match, TRBD1 (6 bases). Germline V CDR1 and CDR2: LNHDA, SQIVND (reference sequence). The CDR3 runs 13 residues. V was cut by 6 bases and J by 2 bases, with 10 bases left in between. As DNA, the CDR3 is TGTGCCAGTAGGGACAGCCACAACTATGGCTACACCTTC. It specifies CASRDSHNYGYTF.

The chain is built from TRBV5-4 and TRBJ1-1; no reliable D call. V was shortened by 1 base and J by 0 bases, with 7 bases between the two germline ends. This CDR3 is 14 amino acids long. Germline V lookup: CDR1 SGHNT, CDR2 YYREEE (reference sequence). CDR3 residues: CASSLQIMNTEAFF. The CDR3 coding sequence is TGTGCCAGCAGCTTGCAGATTATGAACACTGAAGCTTTCTTT.